This T cell receptor beta chain came from a study of OX40 agonist ivuxolimab in advanced cancers. Findings and limits, study-wide: No antigen was identified for the clonally expanded peripheral T cells.

Turning to this clone: What it recognizes is unknown.

The CDR3 totals 14 residues. From germline, CDR1 is SGHAT and CDR2 FQNNGV. Trimming left V 7 bases short and J 2 bases short, with 12 bases between. The assay was immunoSEQ multiplex PCR, and TCRdb's table has in-frame clones only and misses some. The sample lists 40,000 to 60,000 clones, roughly 85% occurring once. The sequenced sample was CD4+ or CD8+ T cells sorted from blood, obtained in a trial of the OX40 agonist ivuxolimab. This TCR came from an adult with an advanced solid tumor such as melanoma, head and neck, liver or kidney cancer. This chain links TRBV11-2 with TRBJ1-3; D is unclear. The CDR3 loop reads CASTSRRAGNTIYF. The CDR3 bases are TGTGCCAGCACCTCTAGGAGGGCTGGAAACACCATATATTTT.